A few counts support the clone carrying this T cell receptor beta chain. What it binds is unknown. Time point in this sample: persistent/refractory GD, antithyroid drugs over 5 years with positive TRAb. Isolated PBMC RNA provided the starting material for the TCR library. These data come from a study of regulatory T cells in long-lasting Graves disease. Study-level information: To qualify as persistent, Graves' disease required over 5 years of antithyroid drugs with positive TSH receptor antibodies.

Whole-study findings and limits: Newly diagnosed disease favored TRBV20-1 and TRBJ2-1 over persistent disease. Lower TCR diversity was seen in persistent Graves' patients than in newly diagnosed ones.

For TCR beta, libraries came from iRepertoire HTBI primers and Arm-PCR of CDR3 regions. TCRdb reprocessed the multiplex PCR reads via MiXCR and lists one record per CDR3 protein. The table has about 340,000 distinct CDR3 sequences, around 20% seen once. The ends were cut back, 2 bases at V and 6 bases at J, with 14 bases in the middle. In germline, CDR1 is GTSNPN, CDR2 SVGIG (reference sequence). This CDR3 has 14 amino acids. The starting material was peripheral blood mononuclear cells (PBMCs), obtained when the disease was refractory, from a patient treated with antithyroid drugs. This TCR came from a female donor with Graves disease. The chain recombines TRBV30 with TRBJ1-5; D not certain. The CDR3: CAWSLEVLGQPQHF. The CDR3 DNA follows: TGTGCCTGGAGTCTTGAGGTCCTCGGTCAGCCCCAGCATTTT.